What follows are 30 T cell receptor beta chains derived from one specimen sequenced in a study of Ad26.COV2.S vaccination and SARS-CoV-2 variants. Treatment reported: some 20 received Ad26.COV2.S at low or high dose, single or two shots; 5 received placebo; per-sample allocation not given. The study sampled participants on day 63 after the first vaccine or placebo injection. Clones were sequenced by immunoSEQ multiplex PCR, and TCRdb holds only the in-frame ones, with some missing. This table has over 200,000 clones, 70% to 90% appearing once. The sample in question was peripheral blood, obtained in a trial of Ad26.COV2.S vaccine versus placebo. The receptor set was obtained from a person between 18 and 60 years old who received the Ad26.COV2.S COVID-19 vaccine or a placebo.

The V gene is TRBV7-2, the J gene TRBJ1-4; D gene ambiguous. This CDR3 spans 17 amino acids. CDR1 and CDR2 (germline): SGHTA, FQGNSA. Deletions cut 2 bases from V and 3 bases from J, with 16 bases between. The CDR3 loop reads CASSLSGRLLSNEKLFF. CDR3 bases: TGTGCCAGCAGCTTATCCGGCCGTTTGCTGTCTAATGAAAAACTGTTTTTT.

The chain links TRBV14 to TRBJ2-5, with D tentatively TRBD2 (5 bases). Looked up from germline, CDR1 is SGHDN and CDR2 is FVKESK. This CDR3 spans 15 amino acids. Trimming took off 0 bases at V and 2 bases at J, with 10 bases between the two ends. This chain's CDR3 is CASSQENDYQETQYF. The CDR3 DNA follows: TGTGCCAGCAGCCAAGAGAACGACTATCAAGAGACCCAGTACTTC. Using reference TRBV14 and TRBJ2-5 for the parts outside the CDR3, the full variable domain is EAGVTQFPSHSVIEKGQTVTLRCDPISGHDNLYWYRRVMGKEIKFLLHFVKESKQDESGMPNNRFLAERTGGTYSTLKVQPAELEDSGVYFCASSQENDYQETQYFGPGTRLLVL.

The chain has TRBV24-1 and TRBJ2-5, with 8 bases lining up with TRBD2. V lost 6 bases to trimming and J lost 2 bases; unmatched junction nucleotides: 7. Germline loops: CDR1 KGHDR, CDR2 SFDVKD. The CDR3 contains 15 residues. The CDR3 reads CATSHSGTVQETQYF. CDR3 coding DNA: TGTGCCACCAGTCATAGCGGGACGGTACAAGAGACCCAGTACTTC.

J is TRBJ1-1 and V is TRBV3-1 (or the pseudogene TRBV3-2); a weak D match, TRBD1 (6 bases). The length of the CDR3 is 14 residues. Trimming shortened V by 6 bases and J by 6 bases, and 17 bases separated the two germline ends. Germline CDR1 is LGHDT and CDR2 is YNNKEL (reference sequence). Here the CDR3 reads CASSLPGEGAEAFF. The CDR3 DNA reads TGTGCCAGCAGTCTTCCAGGGGAAGGGGCTGAAGCTTTCTTT.

This chain connects TRBV7-9 to TRBJ1-6, with no clear D. CDR1 and CDR2 (germline): SEHNR, FQNEAQ (reference sequence). The CDR3 spans 14 residues. V was cut by 5 bases and J by 2 bases, with 7 bases left in between. DNA of the CDR3: TGTGCCAGCAGCGCCGACACCTATAATTCACCCCTCCACTTT. Translation: CASSADTYNSPLHF. The entire variable domain, with the rest obtained from reference TRBV7-9 and TRBJ1-6, is as follows: DTGVSQNPRHKITKRGQNVTFRCDPISEHNRLYWYRQTLGQGPEFLTYFQNEAQLEKSRLLSDRFSAERPKGSFSTLEIQRTEQGDSAMYLCASSADTYNSPLHFGNGTRLTVT.

V and J are TRBV4-3 and TRBJ2-7, with no clear D. The CDR3 loop spans 16 amino acids. V was trimmed by 1 base and J by 5 bases, leaving 18 bases between them. From germline, CDR1 is LGHNA and CDR2 YSLEER. CDR3 nucleotides: TGCGCCAGCAGCCAAGGGTCGGGTTCAACCGTCCACGAGCAGTACTTC. Encoded protein: CASSQGSGSTVHEQYF.

The rearrangement uses TRBV7-3 and TRBJ1-1; TRBD1 is a possible D gene (5 bases). The CDR3 runs to 13 residues. Trimming took off 3 bases at V and 5 bases at J, with 10 bases between the two ends. In germline, CDR1 is SGHTA, CDR2 FQGTGA. CDR3: CASSFRARTEAFF. The CDR3 DNA reads TGTGCCAGCAGCTTCAGGGCGAGGACTGAAGCTTTCTTT.

This chain links TRBV6-5 with TRBJ1-2, with 8 bases that match TRBD1. CDR3 length: 15 amino acids. Germline assignment: CDR1 MNHEY and CDR2 SVGAGI. With 1 base clipped from V and 8 bases from J, the junction kept 9 bases outside the gene matches. The CDR3 region is CASSYYRDRGSGYTF. In DNA, the CDR3 is TGTGCCAGCAGTTACTACCGCGACAGGGGATCGGGCTACACCTTC.

The CDR3 coding sequence is TGCGCCAGCAGCCCTCGGCCAGCCGGTAACTATGGCTACACCTTC. Translated: CASSPRPAGNYGYTF. V gene TRBV5-1 combines with J gene TRBJ1-2; no clear D. CDR1 is SGHRS and CDR2 is YFSETQ in the germline V gene. The length of the CDR3 is 15 residues. With 4 bases removed from V and 1 base from J, the gap between germline ends came to 14 bases.

This clone came up once. The J gene is TRBJ1-2, the V gene TRBV11-2; no definite D call. The CDR3 loop spans 15 amino acids. V lost 0 bases and J lost 2, with 10 bases in between. Germline CDR1 is SGHAT and CDR2 is FQNNGV. The CDR3 sequence: CASSLDLGRNYGYTF. CDR3 nucleotide sequence: TGTGCCAGCAGCTTAGATTTGGGGAGAAACTATGGCTACACCTTC.

This sequence joins TRBV28 and TRBJ1-5, with 10 positions matching TRBD1. CDR1 and CDR2 (germline): MDHEN, SYDVKM. J lost 0 bases, V lost 6 bases, and 5 bases had no gene match. This CDR3 is 16 amino acids long. The CDR3 protein is CASRAGTGDSNQPQHF. In nucleotides, the CDR3 is TGTGCCAGCAGAGCCGGGACAGGGGATAGCAATCAGCCCCAGCATTTT.

The chain couples TRBV18 to TRBJ2-6; D is tentatively TRBD1 or TRBD2 (5 bases each). Germline CDR1 and CDR2: KGHSH and LQKENI. The V end lost 3 bases, the J end lost 12 bases, and 15 bases lay between the germline ends. There are 14 residues in the CDR3. The CDR3: CASSPQMGVGVLTF. CDR3 coding DNA: TGTGCCAGCTCACCCCAAATGGGGGTCGGCGTCCTGACTTTC.

The chain recombines TRBV9 with TRBJ2-1, with a possible D match to TRBD1 (6 bases). From germline, CDR1 is SGDLS and CDR2 YYNGEE. The CDR3 runs to 16 residues. The V gene lost 2 bases and the J gene lost 0 bases, with 12 bases spanning the gap. The CDR3, as DNA: TGTGCCAGCAGCGTTACAGGGCCCAGCTCCTACAATGAGCAGTTCTTC. The encoded protein is CASSVTGPSSYNEQFF. The variable domain in full, completed from reference TRBV9 and TRBJ2-1, reads DSGVTQTPKHLITATGQRVTLRCSPRSGDLSVYWYQQSLDQGLQFLIQYYNGEERAKGNILERFSAQQFPDLHSELNLSSLELGDSALYFCASSVTGPSSYNEQFFGPGTRLTVL.

V and J are TRBV19 and TRBJ1-5; D is undetermined. Germline V gene lookup returns CDR1 LNHDA and CDR2 SQIVND (reference sequence). The ends were cut back, 7 bases at V and 3 bases at J, with 13 bases in the middle. The CDR3 length is 14 residues. CDR3 bases: TGTGCCAGTAAGGGTGTTTGGGCCAATCAGCCCCAGCATTTT. Translation: CASKGVWANQPQHF.

This clone appeared a few times. The J gene is TRBJ1-2, the V gene TRBV6-5; a possible D gene is TRBD1 (5 bases). The V gene lost 7 bases and the J gene lost 3 bases, with 12 bases spanning the gap. This CDR3 is 13 amino acids long. The V gene's germline CDR1 is MNHEY and CDR2 SVGAGI. DNA of the CDR3: TGTGCCAGCACCCGACAGATTCACTATGGCTACACCTTC. Protein sequence: CASTRQIHYGYTF.

This chain uses TRBV10-3 with TRBJ1-4; D ambiguous. The V end was cut by 6 bases, the J end by 5 bases, with 16 bases between. Germline CDR1 ENHRY, CDR2 SYGVKD. The CDR3 has 15 amino acids. The CDR3 DNA follows: TGTGCCATCAGCCCTAACCTGCTTTCCAATGAAAAACTGTTTTTT. Translating it yields CAISPNLLSNEKLFF.

The chain combines TRBV14 with TRBJ2-1; 7 nucleotides agree with TRBD2. Losses at the gene ends were 4 bases for V and 3 bases for J; bases not matched to a gene: 6. This CDR3 region has 15 residues. Germline CDR1 is SGHDN and CDR2 is FVKESK. The CDR3 here is CASSLTSWYYNEQFF. The CDR3 DNA reads TGTGCCAGCAGCCTGACTAGCTGGTACTACAATGAGCAGTTCTTC.

The CDR3 loop reads CASGFLQGGTDTQYF. The CDR3 DNA reads TGTGCCAGTGGATTCCTCCAGGGGGGCACAGATACGCAGTATTTT. The rearrangement uses TRBV9 and TRBJ2-3; the match to TRBD1 covers 7 bases. The CDR3 loop spans 15 amino acids. In germline, CDR1 is SGDLS, CDR2 YYNGEE. After removal of 8 bases from V and 1 base from J, the junction contained 10 bases not matched to a gene.

This chain links TRBV7-2 with TRBJ1-3; D unclear. CDR3 size: 14 residues. V shed 8 bases and J shed 0 bases, with 11 bases lying between them. The germline CDR1 and CDR2 sequences are SGHTA and FQGNSA. Here the CDR3 reads CASRGSSSGNTIYF. The CDR3 nucleotides read TGTGCCAGCCGAGGCAGCTCCTCTGGAAACACCATATATTTT.

This clone was seen a single time. The V gene is TRBV30, the J gene TRBJ1-1; D might be TRBD1 (6 bases). The CDR3 contains 13 residues. With 7 bases removed from V and 5 bases from J, the gap between germline ends came to 17 bases. Germline V CDR1 and CDR2: GTSNPN, SVGIG (reference sequence). CDR3 DNA: TGTGCCTTGAACCGGGGGGGCCGGACTGAAGCTTTCTTT. It is translated as CALNRGGRTEAFF.

The V gene is TRBV6-5, the J gene TRBJ2-5; 11 nucleotides align to TRBD2. The CDR3 contains 15 residues. The V gene's germline CDR1 is MNHEY and CDR2 SVGAGI. Losses at the gene ends were 7 bases for V and 5 bases for J; bases not matched to a gene: 9. The CDR3 DNA follows: TGTGCCAGCAAATTGGTAGCGGGGGGGCGGGAGACCCAGTACTTC. Amino acid sequence: CASKLVAGGRETQYF.

The chain recombines TRBV6-2 or TRBV6-3 with TRBJ2-7; possibly TRBD2 for D (6 bases). Germline V CDR1 and CDR2: MNHEY, SVGEGT. The CDR3 sequence is 14 residues long. V lost 1 base to trimming and J lost 6 bases, with 13 bases between them. The CDR3 DNA is TGTGCCAGCAGTTACTGGGGATACGGGGGCGAGCAGTACTTC. Translated: CASSYWGYGGEQYF.

In its sample, this clone was seen once. The chain is built from TRBV12-2 and TRBJ2-2; TRBD1 reflects the table's D call only, with no check against the DNA. TRBV12-2 is termed a pseudogene. There are 16 residues in the CDR3. CDR3 sequence (DNA): TGTGCAAGTCGCTTAGACCAGAGGACAGGCACCGGGGAGCTGTTTTTT. Encoded protein: CASRLDQRTGTGELFF.

This sequence joins TRBV18 and TRBJ2-5, with 11 bases aligning to TRBD2. The CDR3 has 17 amino acids. V shed 0 bases, J shed 4 bases, and the junction held 7 bases outside the gene matches. Germline V gene sequence: CDR1 KGHSH, CDR2 LQKENI. The CDR3 loop is CASSPPASGGPGETQYF. The DNA for the CDR3 is TGTGCCAGCTCACCACCGGCTAGCGGGGGGCCAGGAGAGACCCAGTACTTC.

The gene calls are TRBV6-2 or TRBV6-3 and TRBJ2-2; TRBD2 might be the D (6 bases). This CDR3 is 16 amino acids long. The germline CDR1 and CDR2 sequences are MNHEY and SVGEGT. The V gene lost 2 bases and the J gene lost 1 base, with 11 bases spanning the gap. CDR3 sequence: CASSYPLGLNTGELFF. CDR3 coding DNA: TGTGCCAGCAGTTACCCTTTGGGACTGAACACCGGGGAGCTGTTTTTT.

The rearrangement links TRBV27 to TRBJ1-6; D ambiguous. This CDR3 has 15 amino acids. Germline values: CDR1 MNHEY, CDR2 SMNVEV (reference sequence). Trimming stripped 1 base from V and 8 bases from J, with 12 bases between. The CDR3 nucleotides read TGTGCCAGCAGTTTATTGTCGGCCTCAGATTCACCCCTCCACTTT. Translated: CASSLLSASDSPLHF.

In DNA, the CDR3 is TGTGCCAGCAGCGGACAGGGTTACACCGGGGAGCTGTTTTTT. The encoded protein is CASSGQGYTGELFF. The V gene is TRBV9, the J gene TRBJ2-2, with 7 bases aligning to TRBD1. The CDR3 is 14 residues long. Germline V lookup: CDR1 SGDLS, CDR2 YYNGEE. The V and J ends lost 3 bases and 3 bases, in that order; junction bases with no gene match: 2.

In its sample, this clone was seen once. At one of its ends the junction is not consistent with the germline gene, which may arise from a read error. This sequence joins TRBV19 and TRBJ1-1; D remains unclear. The V gene's germline CDR1 is LNHDA and CDR2 SQIVND (reference sequence). The length of the CDR3 is 11 residues. The CDR3 nucleotides read TGCGTCTCTAGGGATAACACTGAAGCTTTCTTT. Encoded protein: CVSRDNTEAFF.

J is TRBJ2-1 and V is TRBV6-2 or TRBV6-3; D uncertain. The CDR3 sequence is 15 residues long. CDR1 and CDR2 from the germline V gene are MNHEY and SVGEGT. Between the trimmed V and J ends, which lost 5 bases and 0 bases, there was a span of 11 bases. The CDR3: CASSRPEYSYNEQFF. CDR3 coding DNA: TGTGCCAGCAGTCGTCCTGAGTACTCCTACAATGAGCAGTTCTTC.

A single count supports this clone. The J gene is TRBJ1-1, the V gene TRBV4-3; D is ambiguous. The CDR3 is made up of 15 amino acids. V dropped 1 base and J dropped 0 bases, with 9 bases sitting between them. Germline lookup yields CDR1 LGHNA and CDR2 YSLEER. In DNA form, the CDR3 reads TGCGCCAGCAGCCAAGCCCCAGTCATGAACACTGAAGCTTTCTTT. Its protein product is CASSQAPVMNTEAFF.